The rows below give T cell receptor beta chains drawn from one sample of a study of blood T cell repertoires in COVID-19. Profiled with immunoSEQ multiplex PCR; TCRdb holds only in-frame clones, not every one. The sample shows over 200,000 clones, around nine tenths of them seen only once. Sequencing was performed on peripheral blood. The receptor source for this set is a woman aged 55-70 years with acute or convalescent COVID-19. Both conserved end residues are part of each CDR3. D genes are given only for firm matches. Clone size is shown for a subset of rows, as once, few, many or a class of expanded clone.

length	V	size	D	J	CDR3	DNA
12	TRBV27	-	TRBD1	TRBJ1-6	CASSDRGRSLHF	TGTGCCAGCAGCGACAGGGGGCGTTCCCTCCACTTT
15	TRBV5-1	-	-	TRBJ1-2	CASSLEVEGNYGYTF	TGCGCCAGCAGCTTGGAAGTGGAGGGCAACTATGGCTACACCTTC
14	TRBV28	once	-	TRBJ1-3	CASSGLRRGNTIYF	TGTGCCAGCAGTGGATTGCGGCGGGGAAACACCATATATTTT
15	TRBV12-5	-	TRBD2	TRBJ2-3	CASGPAGVNTDTQYF	TGTGCTAGTGGGCCAGCGGGAGTAAACACAGATACGCAGTATTTT
14	TRBV5-1	-	TRBD1	TRBJ2-7	CASSLTGGTYEQYF	TGCGCCAGCAGCTTGACAGGGGGGACCTACGAGCAGTACTTC
15	TRBV10-1	-	-	TRBJ1-1	CASSESKQGNTEAFF	TGCGCCAGCAGTGAGTCGAAACAGGGGAACACTGAAGCTTTCTTT
16	TRBV9	-	TRBD1	TRBJ2-7	CASSERGQGGPYEQYF	TGTGCCAGCAGCGAGAGGGGACAGGGAGGTCCCTACGAGCAGTACTTC
14	TRBV5-1	-	-	TRBJ1-4	CASSQTAGNEKLFF	TGCGCCAGCAGCCAGACAGCGGGTAATGAAAAACTGTTTTTT
12	TRBV5-4	-	-	TRBJ1-1	CASSRRDTEAFF	TGTGCCAGCAGCCGCCGGGACACTGAAGCTTTCTTT
14	TRBV6-5	-	-	TRBJ2-3	CASNSGVEGDTQYF	TGTGCCAGCAACTCTGGGGTTGAGGGCGATACGCAGTATTTT
15	TRBV27	once	TRBD1	TRBJ1-1	CASSPHRGQGAEAFF	TGTGCCAGCAGTCCCCACAGGGGGCAAGGCGCTGAAGCTTTCTTT
15	TRBV7-2	-	TRBD1	TRBJ1-5	CASSLSGTGVLSQHF	TGTGCCAGCAGCTTGTCCGGGACAGGGGTACTGTCCCAGCATTTT
15	TRBV10-3	-	-	TRBJ2-3	CAISERATSTDTQYF	TGTGCCATCAGTGAAAGAGCGACTAGCACAGATACGCAGTATTTT
13	TRBV6-5	-	-	TRBJ2-2	CATQDPNTGELFF	TGTGCCACACAGGATCCCAACACCGGGGAGCTGTTTTTT
14	TRBV7-2	once	-	TRBJ2-5	CASSLASRQETQYF	TGTGCCAGCAGCTTAGCGAGCAGGCAAGAGACCCAGTACTTC
16	TRBV18	once	TRBD2	TRBJ2-1	CASSPDGGELYNEQFF	TGTGCCAGCTCACCGGACGGGGGGGAGCTCTACAATGAGCAGTTCTTC
12	TRBV18	-	-	TRBJ1-4	CASSPQREQLFF	TGTGCCAGCTCACCACAAAGGGAGCAACTGTTTTTT
16	TRBV11-2	-	-	TRBJ2-6	CASRPIDSRGANVLTF	TGTGCCAGCAGACCCATCGACTCGAGAGGGGCCAACGTCCTGACTTTC
16	TRBV24-1	-	-	TRBJ2-3	CATSDSRVASTDTQYF	TGTGCCACCAGTGATTCCCGGGTGGCTAGCACAGATACGCAGTATTTT
15	TRBV6-5	-	-	TRBJ1-4	CASKFRTMLEEKLFF	TGTGCCAGCAAATTCAGGACAATGCTAGAAGAAAAACTGTTTTTT
13	TRBV11-1	-	-	TRBJ1-1	CASSLLRGAEAFF	TGTGCCAGCAGCTTACTCAGGGGCGCTGAAGCTTTCTTT
15	TRBV6-1	-	-	TRBJ1-3	CASSDQGGAGNTIYF	TGTGCCAGCAGTGACCAGGGTGGGGCTGGAAACACCATATATTTT
15	TRBV6-5	few	TRBD2	TRBJ2-7	CASSLGTSGIYEQYF	TGTGCCAGCAGCCTAGGGACTAGCGGGATCTACGAGCAGTACTTC
14	TRBV9	once	-	TRBJ1-4	CASSVGGPLRELFF	TGTGCCAGCAGCGTAGGGGGGCCCCTCCGGGAACTGTTTTTT
15	TRBV5-6	-	-	TRBJ1-3	CASSLEQGTGNTIYF	TGTGCCAGCAGCTTGGAGCAGGGAACTGGAAACACCATATATTTT
15	TRBV7-8	-	-	TRBJ1-1	CASSPRAGGRGEAFF	TGTGCCAGCAGCCCCCGTGCCGGGGGGCGCGGTGAAGCTTTCTTT
18	TRBV11-2	-	TRBD1	TRBJ1-1	CASSHPGQGTRKNTEAFF	TGTGCCAGCAGCCACCCCGGACAGGGTACGAGGAAAAACACTGAAGCTTTCTTT
19	TRBV5-4	few	TRBD2	TRBJ2-1	CASSPMGGTSGYLYNEQFF	TGTGCCAGCAGCCCAATGGGCGGGACTAGCGGTTACCTCTACAATGAGCAGTTCTTC
15	TRBV24-1	-	TRBD1	TRBJ1-2	CATSDSGDRVDGYTF	TGTGCCACCAGTGATTCCGGGGACAGGGTAGATGGCTACACCTTC
13	TRBV27	-	-	TRBJ2-4	CASSYRAKNIQYF	TGTGCCAGCAGCTATAGAGCCAAAAACATTCAGTACTTC
13	TRBV5-1	-	-	TRBJ2-1	CASQVASYNEQFF	TGCGCCAGCCAGGTGGCCTCCTACAATGAGCAGTTCTTC
15	TRBV19	-	-	TRBJ2-3	CASSPRGSGTDTQYF	TGTGCCAGTAGTCCCCGGGGTTCAGGAACAGATACGCAGTATTTT
14	TRBV11-2	-	-	TRBJ1-2	CASSQGSANYGYTF	TGTGCCAGCAGCCAAGGCAGCGCTAACTATGGCTACACCTTC
14	TRBV7-8	-	-	TRBJ1-1	CASSAAGHNTEAFF	TGTGCCAGCAGCGCCGCCGGACATAACACTGAAGCTTTCTTT
15	TRBV11-2	-	TRBD1	TRBJ2-7	CASSLGDRVSYEQYF	TGTGCCAGCAGCTTAGGGGACAGGGTGTCCTACGAGCAGTACTTC
17	TRBV9	-	TRBD2	TRBJ2-3	CASSVDIAGANTDTQYF	TGTGCCAGCAGCGTGGACATAGCGGGGGCAAACACAGATACGCAGTATTTT
15	TRBV3-1/TRBV3-2	-	-	TRBJ2-7	CASSQAPSGAHEQYF	TGTGCCAGCAGCCAAGCCCCTTCGGGAGCCCACGAGCAGTACTTC
13	TRBV10-3	-	-	TRBJ1-5	CASSTASNQPQHF	TGTGCCAGTTCGACAGCTAGCAATCAGCCCCAGCATTTT
13	TRBV11-3	-	-	TRBJ1-1	CASSREVNTEAFF	TGTGCCAGCAGTCGTGAGGTGAACACTGAAGCTTTCTTT
16	TRBV4-2	-	TRBD2	TRBJ2-3	CASSQELAGAADTQYF	TGTGCCAGCAGCCAAGAACTAGCGGGAGCGGCAGATACGCAGTATTTT
12	TRBV29-1	-	-	TRBJ2-2	CSADRNTGELFF	TGCAGCGCTGACAGAAACACCGGGGAGCTGTTTTTT
13	TRBV29-1	-	-	TRBJ2-7	CSVESGRSYEQYF	TGCAGCGTTGAGTCGGGGAGAAGCTACGAGCAGTACTTC
16	TRBV19	-	-	TRBJ1-4	CASKGTHTHLGEKLFF	TGTGCCAGTAAGGGGACACATACCCACCTCGGAGAAAAACTGTTTTTT
17	TRBV19	few	-	TRBJ1-4	CASSIPIAVKGDEKLFF	TGTGCCAGTAGTATTCCGATCGCCGTGAAGGGGGATGAAAAACTGTTTTTT
14	TRBV7-2	-	TRBD1	TRBJ1-2	CASSSRTGGLGYTF	TGTGCCAGCAGCTCCCGAACAGGGGGATTGGGCTACACCTTC
18	TRBV27	-	TRBD2	TRBJ2-2	CASSRSGSGGLNTGELFF	TGTGCCAGCAGTCGATCAGGTAGCGGGGGCCTGAACACCGGGGAGCTGTTTTTT
15	TRBV5-5	-	-	TRBJ2-3	CASSLGSTITDTQYF	TGTGCCAGCAGCTTGGGTAGCACAATCACAGATACGCAGTATTTT
17	TRBV27	-	TRBD1	TRBJ1-6	CASSLSQGAFRVSPLHF	TGTGCCAGCAGTTTATCCCAGGGGGCGTTTCGCGTCTCACCCCTCCACTTT
15	TRBV18	-	TRBD1	TRBJ2-3	CASSRDRGTTDTQYF	TGTGCCAGCTCCCGGGACAGGGGGACCACAGATACGCAGTATTTT
16	TRBV1	-	-	TRBJ1-2	CTSSQGKKGARSGYTF	TGCACCAGCAGCCAAGGGAAAAAGGGGGCCAGAAGCGGCTACACCTTC
13	TRBV25-1	once	-	TRBJ1-5	CASSEMGGQPQHF	TGTGCCAGCAGTGAAATGGGAGGTCAGCCCCAGCATTTT
16	TRBV12-2	-	-	TRBJ1-1	CASRLAGTVQVPRAFF	TGTGCAAGTCGCTTAGCGGGGACAGTCCAGGTACCTAGGGCTTTCTTT
13	TRBV19	few	TRBD1	TRBJ2-7	CASSSRQGYEQYF	TGTGCCAGTAGTTCCCGACAGGGCTACGAGCAGTACTTC
17	TRBV3-1/TRBV3-2	-	TRBD2	TRBJ2-1	CASSQEKTSGGYNEQFF	TGTGCCAGCAGCCAAGAAAAGACTAGCGGGGGGTACAATGAGCAGTTCTTC
14	TRBV7-9	-	-	TRBJ1-2	CASSSTVGGYGYTF	TGTGCCAGCAGCTCGACAGTGGGAGGCTATGGCTACACCTTC
16	TRBV19	-	TRBD1	TRBJ2-1	CASTPRTGTPYNEQFF	TGTGCCAGTACTCCCAGGACAGGAACACCCTACAATGAGCAGTTCTTC
17	TRBV7-2	-	TRBD2	TRBJ2-1	CASSFLPSGGIYNEQFF	TGTGCCAGCAGCTTTCTGCCTAGCGGGGGGATCTACAATGAGCAGTTCTTC